This TCR beta chain was captured in a study of cytomegalovirus exposure and HLA in healthy donors. Overall study context: The same platform was used for the 120 validation repertoires and the roughly 720 first-cohort repertoires, a later analysis reported. Whole-study findings and limits: First-cohort TCR clusters tended to co-occur in the 120 or so validation repertoires, a later analysis found. Rarity marked most TCR sequences, yet some public TCRs occurred in many donors. A classifier reportedly called cytomegalovirus status with high sensitivity and specificity.

In the case of this clone: Its matching antigen is unknown.

The data were produced by immunoSEQ multiplex PCR, yet TCRdb's version contains in-frame clones alone and is incomplete. Of about 220,000 clones listed, around 90% are singletons. The V end was cut by 5 bases, the J end by 5 bases, with 18 bases between. This CDR3 comprises 15 residues. Germline V gene sequence: CDR1 SGHRS, CDR2 YFSETQ. Sequencing was carried out using PBMCs. The receptor was isolated from a woman younger than 30 in good health and CMV-seronegative. The chain uses TRBV5-1 and TRBJ2-3; possible D gene TRBD2, 5 bases. In nucleotides, the CDR3 is TGCGCCAGCAGGGCCCGAGGGAGCCCGCAAGATACGCAGTATTTT. The encoded protein is CASRARGSPQDTQYF.